This T cell receptor beta chain was captured in a study of beta chain features in type 1 diabetes. All of the isolated RNA was reverse transcribed, so expressed TCRB transcripts were sequenced. Clones were read by immunoSEQ multiplex PCR, and TCRdb kept only the in-frame ones, dropping some. The repertoire consists of about 350,000 clones, with about 20% occurring once and the leading ten covering around 0.04%. Study-level results: VDJ junctions from type 1 diabetes patients carried fewer insertions and larger deletions.

As for this clone: Its matching antigen is unknown.

Germline CDR1 reads SGHRS; CDR2 reads YFSETQ. This CDR3 has 17 amino acids. Trimming removed 2 bases from V and 3 bases from J; junction bases left unmatched: 9. V and J are TRBV5-1 and TRBJ2-3, with 10 positions matching TRBD1. Sequencing was done on a sample of naive CD4+ T cells from blood. This TCR was sampled from a woman younger than 35 in good health. The DNA of the CDR3 is TGCGCCAGCAGCTTCCGTCGGACAGGGGGTGGAACAGATACGCAGTATTTT. Encoded protein: CASSFRRTGGGTDTQYF.